One T cell receptor (beta chain) is described in this entry. Its target is unknown. By flow cytometry, patients selected for sequencing had shown an expansion of CD8+CD57+ cells. Everyone among the patients had severe acquired aplastic anemia. Profiling that covered TCR beta VDJ and CDR3 relied on genomic DNA as its template. TCRdb reprocessed the reads via MiXCR and lists one record per CDR3 protein. Among a few hundred thousand distinct CDR3 sequences, 65% to 90% were seen once, and the ten largest hold 40% to 50%. V was cut by 11 bases and J by 12 bases, with 31 bases left in between. Germline lookup yields CDR1 SEHNR and CDR2 FQNEAQ (reference sequence). The CDR3 length is 15 residues. This sample was taken from a study of CD8+CD57+ T cells in acquired aplastic anemia. The overall study: Isolated CD4+ and CD8+ cells, once sorted, yielded DNA averaging roughly 3.4 ug. Study-wide results and caveats: Found in both controls and patients were twenty-nine CD8+ CDR3 sequences.

Sequencing input: sorted CD4+, CD8+, or CD8+CD57+ T cells (not recorded which) from PBMCs. The V and J genes are TRBV7-9 and TRBJ1-1; no reliable D call. The sequence was collected from a human donor with aplastic anemia. The CDR3 nucleotides are TGTGCCTACGAGGTAGCTGCGTACCAAGAGACCCAGTCTTTCTTT. Protein product: CAYEVAAYQETQSFF.